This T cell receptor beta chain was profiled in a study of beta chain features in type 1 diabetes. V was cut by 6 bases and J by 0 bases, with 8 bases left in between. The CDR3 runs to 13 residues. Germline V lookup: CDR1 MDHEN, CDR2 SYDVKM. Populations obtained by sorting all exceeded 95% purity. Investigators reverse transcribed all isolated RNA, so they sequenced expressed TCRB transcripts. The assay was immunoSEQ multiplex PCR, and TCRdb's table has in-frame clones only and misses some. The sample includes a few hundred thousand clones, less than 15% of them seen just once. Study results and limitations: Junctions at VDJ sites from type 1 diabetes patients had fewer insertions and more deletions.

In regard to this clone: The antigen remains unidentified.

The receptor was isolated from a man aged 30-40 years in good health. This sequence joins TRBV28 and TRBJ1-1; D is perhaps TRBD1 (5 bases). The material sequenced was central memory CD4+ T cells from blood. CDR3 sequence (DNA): TGTGCCAGCAGAAGGGACTTGAACACTGAAGCTTTCTTT. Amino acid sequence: CASRRDLNTEAFF.